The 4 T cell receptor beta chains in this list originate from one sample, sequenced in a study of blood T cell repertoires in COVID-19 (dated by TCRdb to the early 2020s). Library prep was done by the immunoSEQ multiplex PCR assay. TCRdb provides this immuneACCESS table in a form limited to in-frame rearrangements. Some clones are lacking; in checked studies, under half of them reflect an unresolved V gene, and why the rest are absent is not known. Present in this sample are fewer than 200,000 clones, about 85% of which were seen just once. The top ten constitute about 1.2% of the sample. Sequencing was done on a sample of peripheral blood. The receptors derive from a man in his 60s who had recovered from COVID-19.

CDR3 nucleotide sequence: TGTGCCAGTAGCACAGGGGAGGGCACAGATACGCAGTATTTT. Translating it yields CASSTGEGTDTQYF. This chain connects TRBV19 to TRBJ2-3, with D perhaps TRBD1 (7 bases). Germline loops: CDR1 LNHDA, CDR2 SQIVND (reference sequence). The CDR3 runs 14 residues. Between the trimmed V and J ends, which lost 6 bases and 1 base, there was a span of 11 bases.

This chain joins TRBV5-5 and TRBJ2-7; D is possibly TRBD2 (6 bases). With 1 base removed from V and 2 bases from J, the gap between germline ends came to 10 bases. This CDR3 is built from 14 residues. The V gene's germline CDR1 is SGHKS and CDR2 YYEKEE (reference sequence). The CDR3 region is CASSLTSLAYEQYF. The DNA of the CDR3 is TGTGCCAGCAGCTTGACTAGCTTAGCCTACGAGCAGTACTTC.

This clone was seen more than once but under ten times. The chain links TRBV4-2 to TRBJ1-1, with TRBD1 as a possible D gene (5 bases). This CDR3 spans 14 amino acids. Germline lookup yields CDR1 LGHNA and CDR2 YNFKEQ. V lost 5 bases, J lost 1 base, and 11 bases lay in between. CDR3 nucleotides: TGTGCCAGCAGCTTCATAGGGGCGAACACTGAAGCTTTCTTT. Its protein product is CASSFIGANTEAFF.

CDR3 region: CASSSRSSYNSPLHF. Written as DNA, the CDR3 is TGTGCCAGCAGCTCGAGGTCCTCCTATAATTCACCCCTCCACTTT. The chain combines TRBV7-2 with TRBJ1-6; D not certain. V shed 4 bases and J shed 0 bases, with 7 bases lying between them. CDR3 length equals 15 residues. Germline CDR1 reads SGHTA; CDR2 reads FQGNSA.